The clone carrying this T cell receptor (beta chain) was recorded only once. What it binds is unknown. This sample is part of a study of cytomegalovirus exposure and HLA in healthy donors. General observations from the study: Being productive about 87% or about 30% of the time was typical of most TCR beta V segments in an earlier analysis. Differences between HLA loci emerged in a later analysis of TCR association rates, with DRB1 most and HLA-C fewest.

Donors in the study were healthy people who gave bone marrow. PCR amplification relied on 60 Vbeta primers (plus 13 Jbeta primers). Using immunoSEQ multiplex PCR, the repertoire was profiled, and TCRdb retains in-frame clones only, with some absent. The sample records 100,000 to 150,000 clones, 65% to 75% being singletons. V lost 4 bases and J 7 bases, leaving 10 bases between the germline ends. CDR1 and CDR2 (germline): SQVTM, ANQGSEA. CDR3 length: 11 residues. The TCR was taken from a woman between 50 and 59 years old in good health and CMV-seropositive. The sample comprised PBMCs. The chain employs TRBV29-1 and TRBJ1-2, with D tentatively TRBD1 (5 bases). This CDR3 is CSVAQGGGYTF. Here the CDR3 DNA reads TGCAGCGTTGCGCAGGGAGGTGGCTACACCTTC.